This record concerns one TCR beta chain sequence. TCRdb keeps only in-frame clones here, not all; method: immunoSEQ multiplex PCR. The sample has tens of thousands of clones, about nine tenths seen once. The sample belongs to a study of control samples from healthy donors and cancer patients. V was pared by 2 bases and J by 6 bases, with 12 bases between. Per the germline V gene, CDR1 is SGDLS and CDR2 is YYNGEE. The CDR3 totals 15 residues. This clonotype was obtained from a woman in her 70s in good health. The material sequenced was blood. V gene TRBV9 combines with J gene TRBJ1-6; D possibly corresponds to TRBD1 (5 bases). CDR3 nucleotide sequence: TGTGCCAGCAGCGTGGGACCGATACCTAATTCACCCCTCCACTTT. This encodes CASSVGPIPNSPLHF. Using reference TRBV9 and TRBJ1-6 for the parts outside the CDR3, the full variable domain is DSGVTQTPKHLITATGQRVTLRCSPRSGDLSVYWYQQSLDQGLQFLIQYYNGEERAKGNILERFSAQQFPDLHSELNLSSLELGDSALYFCASSVGPIPNSPLHFGNGTRLTVT.